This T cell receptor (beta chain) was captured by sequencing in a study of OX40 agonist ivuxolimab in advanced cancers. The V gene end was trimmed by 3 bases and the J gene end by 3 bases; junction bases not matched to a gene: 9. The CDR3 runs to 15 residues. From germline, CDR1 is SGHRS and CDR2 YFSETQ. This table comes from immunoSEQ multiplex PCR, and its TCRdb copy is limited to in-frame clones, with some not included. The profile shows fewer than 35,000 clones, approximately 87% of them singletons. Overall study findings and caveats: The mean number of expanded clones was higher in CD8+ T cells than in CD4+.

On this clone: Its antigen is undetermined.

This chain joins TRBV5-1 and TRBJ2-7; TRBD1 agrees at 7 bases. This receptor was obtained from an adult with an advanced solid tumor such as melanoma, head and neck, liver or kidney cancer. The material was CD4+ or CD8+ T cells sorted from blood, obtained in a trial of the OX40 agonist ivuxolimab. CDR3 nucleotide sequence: TGCGCCAGCAGCTCCGACAGGGTAGGTTTCTACGAGCAGTACTTC. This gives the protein CASSSDRVGFYEQYF.